Below, one TCR beta chain is given with its context. This record belongs to a study of OX40 agonist ivuxolimab in advanced cancers. Sequencing used immunoSEQ multiplex PCR; TCRdb keeps in-frame clones, though not all of them. The sample contains 20,000 to 30,000 clones, 79% of which appear only once. CDR1 and CDR2 (germline): SGHDN, FVKESK. This CDR3 spans 14 amino acids. The V and J ends lost 4 bases and 7 bases, in that order; junction bases with no gene match: 5. The sequenced sample was CD4+ or CD8+ T cells sorted from blood, obtained in a trial of the OX40 agonist ivuxolimab. This sequence originates from an adult with an advanced solid tumor such as melanoma, head and neck, liver or kidney cancer. The rearrangement uses TRBV14 and TRBJ2-7, with TRBD1 matching over 12 bases. Here the CDR3 reads CASSPGQGAGEQYF. The CDR3 DNA follows: TGTGCCAGCAGCCCGGGACAGGGGGCGGGGGAGCAGTACTTC.